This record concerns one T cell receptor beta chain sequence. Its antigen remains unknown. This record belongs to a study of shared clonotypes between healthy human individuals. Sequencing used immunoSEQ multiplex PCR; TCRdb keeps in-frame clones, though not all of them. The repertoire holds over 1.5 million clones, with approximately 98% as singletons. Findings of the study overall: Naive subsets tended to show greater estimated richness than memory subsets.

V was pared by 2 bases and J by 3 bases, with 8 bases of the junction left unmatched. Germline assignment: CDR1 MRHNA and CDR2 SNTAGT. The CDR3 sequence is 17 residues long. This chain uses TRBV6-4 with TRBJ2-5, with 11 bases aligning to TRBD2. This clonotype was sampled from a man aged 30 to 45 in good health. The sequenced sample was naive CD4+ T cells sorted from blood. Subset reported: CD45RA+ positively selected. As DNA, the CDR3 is TGTGCCAGCAGTGACACGTTTAGCGGGAGGGACAAAGAGACCCAGTACTTC. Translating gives CASSDTFSGRDKETQYF.